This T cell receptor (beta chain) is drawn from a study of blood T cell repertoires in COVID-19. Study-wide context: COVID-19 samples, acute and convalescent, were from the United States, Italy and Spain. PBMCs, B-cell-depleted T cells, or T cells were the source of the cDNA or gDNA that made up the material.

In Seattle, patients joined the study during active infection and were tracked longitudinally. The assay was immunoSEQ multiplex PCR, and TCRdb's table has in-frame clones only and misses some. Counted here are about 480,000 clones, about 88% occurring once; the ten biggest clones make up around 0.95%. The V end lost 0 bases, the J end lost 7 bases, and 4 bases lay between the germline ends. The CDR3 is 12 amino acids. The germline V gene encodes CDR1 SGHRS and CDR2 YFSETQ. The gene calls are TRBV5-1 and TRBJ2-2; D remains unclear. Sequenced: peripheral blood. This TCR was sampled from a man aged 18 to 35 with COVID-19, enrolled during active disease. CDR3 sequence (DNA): TGCGCCAGCAGCTTGGCCCTCGGGGAGCTGTTTTTT. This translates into CASSLALGELFF.